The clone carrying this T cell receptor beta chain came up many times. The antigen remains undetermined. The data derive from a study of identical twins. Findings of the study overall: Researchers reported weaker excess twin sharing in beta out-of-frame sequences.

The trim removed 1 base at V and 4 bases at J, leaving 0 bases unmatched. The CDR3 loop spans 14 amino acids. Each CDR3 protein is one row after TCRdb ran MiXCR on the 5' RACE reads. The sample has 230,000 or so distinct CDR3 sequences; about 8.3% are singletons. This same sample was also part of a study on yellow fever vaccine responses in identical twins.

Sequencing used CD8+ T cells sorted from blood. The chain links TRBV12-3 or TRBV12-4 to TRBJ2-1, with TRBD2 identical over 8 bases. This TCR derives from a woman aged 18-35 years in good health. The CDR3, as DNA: TGTGCCAGCAGTTTAGGCGGGAGGTACAATGAGCAGTTCTTC. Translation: CASSLGGRYNEQFF.